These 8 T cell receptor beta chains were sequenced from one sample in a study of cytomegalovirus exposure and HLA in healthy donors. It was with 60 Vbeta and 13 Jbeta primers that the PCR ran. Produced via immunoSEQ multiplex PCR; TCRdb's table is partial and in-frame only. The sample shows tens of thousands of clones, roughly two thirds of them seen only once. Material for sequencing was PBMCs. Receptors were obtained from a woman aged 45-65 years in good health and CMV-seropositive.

CDR3 region: CSAQDSGELFF. The CDR3 nucleotides are TGCAGTGCTCAAGACAGCGGGGAGCTGTTTTTT. V is TRBV20-1 and J is TRBJ2-2, with D maybe TRBD1 (5 bases). Germline values: CDR1 DFQATT, CDR2 SNEGSKA (reference sequence). This CDR3 spans 11 amino acids. The V and J ends lost 5 bases and 7 bases respectively, with 8 bases between them.

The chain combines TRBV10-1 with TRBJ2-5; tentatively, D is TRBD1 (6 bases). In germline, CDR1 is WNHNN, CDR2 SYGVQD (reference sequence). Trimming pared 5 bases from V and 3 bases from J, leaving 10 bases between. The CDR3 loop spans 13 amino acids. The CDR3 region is CASSPGEKETQYF. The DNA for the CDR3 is TGCGCCAGCAGTCCAGGGGAGAAAGAGACCCAGTACTTC.

The CDR3 loop reads CASSQLTSRRSTDTQYF. The CDR3, as DNA: TGCGCCAGCAGCCAACTGACTAGCAGAAGAAGCACAGATACGCAGTATTTT. The gene calls are TRBV4-1 and TRBJ2-3; 7 bases are shared with TRBD2. The length of the CDR3 is 17 residues. Germline CDR1 and CDR2: MGHRA and YSYEKL. Trimming at V came to 2 bases and at J to 0 bases, leaving 8 bases not matched to a gene.

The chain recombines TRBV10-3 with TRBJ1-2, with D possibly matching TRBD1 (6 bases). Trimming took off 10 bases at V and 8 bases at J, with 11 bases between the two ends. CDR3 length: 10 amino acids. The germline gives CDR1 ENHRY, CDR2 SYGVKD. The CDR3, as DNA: TGTGCCACCAGGACAGTAGGCTACACCTTC. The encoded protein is CATRTVGYTF.

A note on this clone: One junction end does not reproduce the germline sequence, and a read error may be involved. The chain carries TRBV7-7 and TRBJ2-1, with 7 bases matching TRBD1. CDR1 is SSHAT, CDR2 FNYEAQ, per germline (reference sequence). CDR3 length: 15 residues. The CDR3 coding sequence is TGTGCTAGCAGCTCACAGACAGGGATCGACAATGAGCAGTTCTTC. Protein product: CASSSQTGIDNEQFF.

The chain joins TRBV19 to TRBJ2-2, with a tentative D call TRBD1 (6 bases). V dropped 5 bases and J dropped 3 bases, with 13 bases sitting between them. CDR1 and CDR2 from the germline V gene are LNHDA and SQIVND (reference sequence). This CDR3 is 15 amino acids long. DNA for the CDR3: TGTGCCAGTAGTTCCCGGGACACCTACACCGGGGAGCTGTTTTTT. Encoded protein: CASSSRDTYTGELFF.

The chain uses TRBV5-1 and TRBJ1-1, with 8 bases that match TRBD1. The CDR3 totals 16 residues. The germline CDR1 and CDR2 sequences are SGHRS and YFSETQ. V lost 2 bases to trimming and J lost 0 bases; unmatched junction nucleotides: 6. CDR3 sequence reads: CASSFGQGELNTEAFF. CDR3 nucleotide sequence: TGCGCCAGCAGCTTCGGACAGGGAGAATTGAACACTGAAGCTTTCTTT.

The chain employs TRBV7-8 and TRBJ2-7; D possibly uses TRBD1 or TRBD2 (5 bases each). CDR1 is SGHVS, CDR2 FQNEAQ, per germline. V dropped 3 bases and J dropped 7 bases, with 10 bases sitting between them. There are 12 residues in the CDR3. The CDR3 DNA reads TGTGCCAGCAGCTTTCGGGGCGGGGAGCAGTACGTC. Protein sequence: CASSFRGGEQYV.